The source of this T cell receptor beta chain is a study of identical twins' blood T cells. Broader study findings: V gene usage reportedly matched far better within twin pairs than unrelated donors. Shared CDR3 clonotype counts between two donors mainly tracked the product of their cloneset sizes, twins included.

Trimming removed 4 bases at V and 7 bases at J, with 4 bases between. Germline CDR1 reads ENHRY; CDR2 reads SYGVKD. The CDR3 is made up of 11 amino acids. This clonotype has a count of ten or more. The antigen is undetermined. Reared together, all three twin pairs probably met the same infectious agents and vaccines. TCRdb reprocessed the 5' RACE reads via MiXCR and lists one record per CDR3 protein. The table has fewer than 450,000 distinct CDR3 sequences, under 30% seen once. The TCR was taken from a woman aged 18-55 years in good health. The sample comprised PBMCs. The chain uses TRBV10-3 and TRBJ2-2, with D uncertain. The CDR3 region has the DNA TGTGCCATCAGTGGAGGCGGGGAGCTGTTTTTT. Translating it yields CAISGGGELFF.